This T cell receptor beta chain appears in the sequencing data of a study of cytomegalovirus exposure and HLA in healthy donors. This clone was detected only a few times. Its antigen is not identified. Germline-derived CDR1 and CDR2 are SGHNT and YYREEE (reference sequence). This CDR3 is 13 amino acids long. V was trimmed by 0 bases and J by 6 bases, leaving 7 bases between them. Study-level findings and limits: Later analysis revealed greater clonal expansion in HLA-associated TCR beta chains than in equally common others. Productive status was seen about 90% or about 30% of the time for most TCR beta V segments in an earlier analysis. Sequencing artifact likely explains a cluster of highly shared sequence variants.

The PCR employed 60 Vbeta primers together with 13 Jbeta primers. TCRdb keeps only in-frame clones here, not all; method: immunoSEQ multiplex PCR. The sample lists about 90,000 clones, roughly 60% occurring once. Source material: PBMCs. The source is a woman aged 25 to 39 in good health and CMV-seropositive. J is TRBJ1-5 and V is TRBV5-4; no definite D call. CDR3 nucleotide sequence: TGTGCCAGCAGCTTGGATACGGGTCAGCCCCAGCATTTT. Translation gives CASSLDTGQPQHF.